This TCR beta chain was retrieved from a study of PD-L1 blockade in urothelial cancer. About the research overall: Patients commenced atezolizumab around 2014, and it was given at 1,200 mg intravenously every 3 weeks.

As to time point: pretreatment peripheral blood. Profiling relied on immunoSEQ multiplex PCR, and the TCRdb table lists in-frame clones only, not all of them. This table has roughly 49,000 clones, approximately 86% appearing once. Trimming left V 6 bases short and J 2 bases short, with 11 bases between. Germline loops: CDR1 MNHEY, CDR2 SVGAGI. The CDR3 covers 13 residues. Sample: PBMCs, taken around atezolizumab (anti-PD-L1) treatment. This TCR was sampled from a man in his fifties or sixties with urothelial cancer. The V and J genes are TRBV6-5 and TRBJ2-7; D is unclear. CDR3 DNA sequence: TGTGCCAGCAGACAAGGTCTAGCCTACGAGCAGTACTTC. Amino acid sequence: CASRQGLAYEQYF.